Presented here are 19 T cell receptor beta chains from one specimen sequenced in a study of Graves' ophthalmopathy and Graves' hyperthyroidism. Beta-chain TCR CDR3 regions were amplified from RNA transcripts. Second-round multiplex PCR followed a first-round RT-PCR using HTBI primers. TCRdb redid the calling of the multiplex PCR reads with MiXCR, one entry per CDR3 protein. Of under 350,000 distinct CDR3 sequences listed, 15% to 20% were seen once; the top ten hold 12%. Sample: peripheral blood. The receptors here all came from an adult man with Graves' ophthalmopathy.

This rearrangement joins TRBV6-5 to TRBJ2-7; the D gene is possibly TRBD2 (5 bases). This CDR3 region has 16 residues. Trimming took off 2 bases at V and 4 bases at J, with 18 bases between the two ends. Germline V lookup: CDR1 MNHEY, CDR2 SVGAGI. The CDR3 DNA reads TGTGCCAGCAGTTACCCGGCTAGCTACCCCTCTTACGAGCAGTACTTC. Translated, it gives CASSYPASYPSYEQYF.

There are many counts of this clonotype. The V call is TRBV11-3, the J call TRBJ2-7, with 8 bases identical to TRBD2. Trimming at V came to 4 bases and at J to 3 bases, leaving 14 bases not matched to a gene. The length of the CDR3 is 17 residues. Per the germline V gene, CDR1 is SGHNT and CDR2 is YENEEA. The CDR3 is CASSSQGVWRGDYEQYF. CDR3 coding DNA: TGTGCCAGCAGCTCCCAAGGGGTTTGGCGGGGGGACTACGAGCAGTACTTC.

This rearrangement joins TRBV5-1 to TRBJ2-7, with a tentative D call TRBD2 (5 bases). The V end was cut by 2 bases, the J end by 5 bases, with 11 bases between. The CDR3 covers 13 residues. CDR1 and CDR2 (germline): SGHRS, YFSETQ. The CDR3 nucleotides are TGCGCCAGCAGCTTAATCGGGGTGAACGAGCAGTACTTC. Translated, it gives CASSLIGVNEQYF.

This clonotype showed up many times. CDR3: CASSGGQLFHEQYF. CDR3 in DNA: TGTGCCAGCTCAGGGGGACAGTTATTTCACGAGCAGTACTTC. The chain joins TRBV18 to TRBJ2-7; 7 nucleotides line up with TRBD1. CDR3 length: 14 amino acids. V was clipped by 5 bases and J by 5 bases; unmatched bases: 9. The germline gives CDR1 KGHSH, CDR2 LQKENI. Complete variable domain (other parts from reference TRBV18 and TRBJ2-7): NAGVMQNPRHLVRRRGQEARLRCSPMKGHSHVYWYRQLPEEGLKFMVYLQKENIIDESGMPKERFSAEFPKEGPSILRIQQVVRGDSAAYFCASSGGQLFHEQYFGPGTRLTVT.

V is TRBV28 and J is TRBJ2-4; TRBD2 is a possible D gene (6 bases). Germline V gene sequence: CDR1 MDHEN, CDR2 SYDVKM. The germline V and J ends were trimmed by 6 bases and 0 bases, with 9 bases remaining between them. This CDR3 is built from 14 residues. DNA for the CDR3: TGTGCCAGCAGGGAGGGACTAGCCAAAAACATTCAGTACTTC. This gives the protein CASREGLAKNIQYF.

A note on this clonotype: An end of the junction does not agree with germline; a read error may underlie this. This chain links TRBV5-1 with TRBJ2-7; D call uncertain. The CDR3 consists of 13 residues. CDR1 and CDR2 (germline): SGHRS, YFSETQ. CDR3 region: CASSLQSSHEQYF. CDR3 DNA sequence: TGCGCCAGCAGCTTACAAAGCTCCCACGAGCAGTACTTC.

The V gene is TRBV3-1, the J gene TRBJ2-7; possible D gene TRBD2, 5 bases. The CDR3 spans 12 residues. Germline CDR1 and CDR2: LGHDT and YNNKEL (reference sequence). V was pared by 3 bases and J by 12 bases, with 15 bases between. Here the CDR3 DNA reads TGTGCCAGCAGCCAGCGCGGACTTGAGTGGTACTTC. Its protein is CASSQRGLEWYF.

The sample holds many counts of this clonotype. The CDR3 DNA follows: TGTGCCAGCAGCCGATCCGGTGGGGTTCCCTACGAGCAGTACTTC. This sequence encodes CASSRSGGVPYEQYF. The chain combines TRBV7-2 with TRBJ2-7; D ambiguous. V lost 5 bases, J lost 2 bases, and 16 bases lay in between. CDR3 length: 15 amino acids. The germline CDR1 and CDR2 sequences are SGHTA and FQGNSA.

The chain recombines TRBV19 with TRBJ2-5, with D hard to call. This CDR3 is built from 15 residues. The germline gives CDR1 LNHDA, CDR2 SQIVND (reference sequence). Trimming left V 9 bases short and J 5 bases short, with 22 bases between. In DNA form, the CDR3 reads TGTGCCAGCAATGGGCAGGCGCTCGGCCAGGAGACCCAGTACTTC. Residues: CASNGQALGQETQYF.

Remarks on this clonotype: A clone one base away is much larger, so this may be a read error. V usage is TRBV29-1 and J usage is TRBJ1-6; D not resolved. Between the trimmed V and J ends, which lost 6 bases and 4 bases, there was a span of 7 bases. Germline loops: CDR1 SQVTM, CDR2 ANQGSEA. The CDR3 consists of 12 residues. The CDR3, as DNA: TGCAGCGTCCGACAATATAATTCACCCCTCCACTTT. It codes for CSVRQYNSPLHF.

The table lists this clonotype with many counts. The chain is built from TRBV9 and TRBJ1-1; unclear D gene. Germline CDR1 and CDR2: SGDLS and YYNGEE. Trimming left V 0 bases short and J 0 bases short, with 3 bases between. The CDR3 is made up of 13 amino acids. The DNA of the CDR3 is TGTGCCAGCAGCGTAGTTATGAACACTGAAGCTTTCTTT. Translation gives CASSVVMNTEAFF.

This clonotype appeared a few times. The chain is built from TRBV12-3 or TRBV12-4 and TRBJ1-2; D remains unclear. There are 12 residues in the CDR3. V was trimmed by 3 bases and J by 7 bases, leaving 9 bases between them. The chain's CDR3 is CASSFSSSGYTF. Written as DNA, the CDR3 is TGTGCCAGCAGTTTTTCGTCCTCTGGCTACACCTTC.

This clonotype showed up many times. For the CDR3, the DNA is TGTGCCAGTAGGGCATCCGGGACCGCGGTCGTCCTGACTTTC. Residues: CASRASGTAVVLTF. The chain uses TRBV19 and TRBJ2-6; D could derive from TRBD1 or TRBD2 (5 bases each). Germline CDR1 LNHDA, CDR2 SQIVND (reference sequence). The V end was cut by 6 bases, the J end by 12 bases, with 18 bases between. The length of the CDR3 is 14 residues.

This clonotype came up many times. V and J are TRBV6-5 and TRBJ2-5; D unresolved. The CDR3 covers 15 residues. Between the trimmed V and J ends, which lost 1 base and 2 bases, there was a span of 11 bases. Germline CDR1 and CDR2: MNHEY and SVGAGI. CDR3 region: CASSYLPARQETQYF. The CDR3 coding sequence is TGTGCCAGCAGTTACTTGCCTGCGAGACAAGAGACCCAGTACTTC.

This clonotype was seen repeatedly, ten times or more. V usage is TRBV5-1 and J usage is TRBJ2-7, with a tentative D call TRBD2 (6 bases). The germline V gene has CDR1 SGHRS and CDR2 YFSETQ. The CDR3 is 15 residues long. Trimming removed 0 bases at V and 1 base at J, with 11 bases between. CDR3 sequence reads: CASSLETGVSYEQYF. The CDR3, as DNA: TGCGCCAGCAGCTTGGAAACGGGAGTATCCTACGAGCAGTACTTC.

This clonotype came up many times. J is TRBJ2-7 and V is TRBV6-1; D could derive from TRBD1 or TRBD2 (7 bases each). This CDR3 contains 15 residues. Trimming cost V 6 bases and J 9 bases, with 24 bases left between them. CDR1 is MNHNS, CDR2 SASEGT, per germline. This CDR3 is CASRGGGAPTLLQYF. The CDR3 region has the DNA TGTGCCAGCAGGGGAGGGGGCGCGCCCACTCTGTTGCAGTACTTC.

This clonotype was picked up many times. The chain recombines TRBV7-8 with TRBJ2-2, with TRBD2 identical over 8 bases. This CDR3 is built from 17 residues. Germline values: CDR1 SGHVS, CDR2 FQNEAQ. The trim removed 5 bases at V and 0 bases at J, leaving 8 bases unmatched. CDR3 DNA: TGTGCCAGCAGCCCGCCCACAGCGGGAGCGAACACCGGGGAGCTGTTTTTT. Translating gives CASSPPTAGANTGELFF.

The V gene is TRBV6-1, the J gene TRBJ1-2; TRBD1 matches 7 bases. V lost 6 bases, J lost 6 bases, and 13 bases stayed unmatched. The CDR3 has 15 residues. CDR1 and CDR2 (germline): MNHNS, SASEGT. For the CDR3, the DNA is TGTGCCAGCAGACTACGGGACAGTGAGTGGGATGGCTACACCTTC. Its translation is CASRLRDSEWDGYTF.

This clonotype was observed at least ten times. CDR3 residues: CASSVDSYSNQPQHF. The CDR3 DNA is TGTGCCAGCAGCGTGGACAGCTATAGCAATCAGCCCCAGCATTTT. J is TRBJ1-5 and V is TRBV5-5; D might be TRBD1 (6 bases). The CDR3 consists of 15 residues. The V end was cut by 4 bases, the J end by 0 bases, with 11 bases between. Germline V CDR1 and CDR2: SGHKS, YYEKEE (reference sequence). Drawing the rest from reference TRBV5-5 and TRBJ1-5, the complete variable domain is DAGVTQSPTHLIKTRGQQVTLRCSPISGHKSVSWYQQVLGQGPQFIFQYYEKEERGRGNFPDRFSARQFPNYSSELNVNALLLGDSALYLCASSVDSYSNQPQHFGDGTRLSIL.